This TCR beta chain came from a study of T cells after yellow fever vaccination. Points on this clonotype: Antigen specificity is unknown.

Study conclusions and caveats: Primary-vaccination clones mostly resurfaced post-booster (about 96% CD4, just under 90% CD8).

For TCR, cDNA came from 5'RACE template switching, which added a universal primer site and UMIs. TCRdb re-called the 5' RACE reads with MiXCR, one entry per CDR3 protein. The table records over 300,000 distinct CDR3 sequences, around 7% of them present only once. The germline V gene encodes CDR1 SGHRS and CDR2 YFSETQ. Trimming left V 1 base short and J 5 bases short, with 13 bases between. The CDR3 covers 15 residues. The starting material was PBMCs, obtained 45 days after the first yellow fever vaccination. The chain carries TRBV5-1 and TRBJ2-1, with D possibly TRBD1 on 5 matching bases. The sequence was obtained from a man aged 18 to 30 who received the YFV17D yellow fever vaccine. CDR3 amino acids: CASSLTGDPNNEQFF. DNA for the CDR3: TGCGCCAGCAGCTTGACAGGCGACCCTAACAATGAGCAGTTCTTC.